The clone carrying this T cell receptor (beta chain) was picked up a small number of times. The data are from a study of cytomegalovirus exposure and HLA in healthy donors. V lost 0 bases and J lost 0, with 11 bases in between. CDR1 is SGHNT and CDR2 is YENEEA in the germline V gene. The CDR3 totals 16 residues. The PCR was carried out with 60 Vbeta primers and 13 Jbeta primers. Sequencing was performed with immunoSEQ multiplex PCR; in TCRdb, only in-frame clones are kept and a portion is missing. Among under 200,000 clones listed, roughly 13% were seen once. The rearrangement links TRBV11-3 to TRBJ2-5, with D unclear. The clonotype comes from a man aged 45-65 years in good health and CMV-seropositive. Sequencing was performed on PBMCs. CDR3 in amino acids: CASSLEAGPYQETQYF. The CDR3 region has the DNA TGTGCCAGCAGCTTAGAGGCAGGTCCGTACCAAGAGACCCAGTACTTC. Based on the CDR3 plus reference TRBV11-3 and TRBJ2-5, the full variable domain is EAGVVQSPRYKIIEKKQPVAFWCNPISGHNTLYWYLQNLGQGPELLIRYENEEAVDDSQLPKDRFSAERLKGVDSTLKIQPAELGDSAVYLCASSLEAGPYQETQYFGPGTRLLVL.